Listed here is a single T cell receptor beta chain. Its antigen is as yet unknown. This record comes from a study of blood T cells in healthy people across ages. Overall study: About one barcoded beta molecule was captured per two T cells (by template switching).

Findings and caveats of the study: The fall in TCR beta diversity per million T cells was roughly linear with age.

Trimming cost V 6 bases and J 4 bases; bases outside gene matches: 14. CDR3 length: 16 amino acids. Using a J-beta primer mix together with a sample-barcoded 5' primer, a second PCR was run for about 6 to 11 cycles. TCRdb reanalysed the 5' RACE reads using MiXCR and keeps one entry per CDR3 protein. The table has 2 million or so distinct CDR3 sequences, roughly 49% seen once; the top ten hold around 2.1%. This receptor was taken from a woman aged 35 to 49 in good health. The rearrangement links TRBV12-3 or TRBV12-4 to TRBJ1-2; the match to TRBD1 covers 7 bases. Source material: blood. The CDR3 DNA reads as TGTGCCAGCAGCCCTACAGGGGTCACCACCCTCTATGGCTACACCTTC. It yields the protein CASSPTGVTTLYGYTF.